This note documents a single T cell receptor (beta chain) sequence. Its specificity is unknown. The data were obtained in a study of T cells in Graves' hyperthyroidism and ophthalmopathy. About the study: Peripheral blood samples were taken at initial diagnosis, prior to any treatment.

The diagnostic basis comprised clinical symptoms, serum thyroxine and TRAb, thyroid ultrasound and orbital computed tomography. The authors took PBMCs from 10 ml fresh peripheral blood. This CDR3 comprises 14 residues. V was clipped by 4 bases and J by 5 bases; unmatched bases: 7. The investigators amplified TCR beta CDR3 regions from RNA transcripts. The HTBI primer set drove a first-round RT-PCR of the TCR CDR3. TCRdb fed the multiplex PCR reads into MiXCR, producing one record per CDR3 protein. There are some 650,000 distinct CDR3 sequences in the sample; about 16% occur only once, and under 3.5% lies in the top ten. Overall study results and limits: Ophthalmopathy was identified by the model a median about 6 months ahead of onset.

Sequenced: blood. This clonotype originated in a woman aged 40 to 50 with Graves' ophthalmopathy. V gene TRBV12-3 or TRBV12-4 combines with J gene TRBJ2-5; the match to TRBD1 covers 7 bases. In DNA, the CDR3 is TGTGCCAGCAGTTCAAGGGGGCGCGAGGAGACCCAGTACTTC. This gives the protein CASSSRGREETQYF.